This TCR beta chain was documented in a study of post-analysis software for immune sequencing data. For the study at large: As for disease course, relapsing-remitting, secondary progressive and progressive-relapsing multiple sclerosis were all included. General observations from the study: When the samples were clustered directly with F measure, those that had been prepared in the same batch showed strong co-clustering. Patients carried four or five TRBV segments more frequently than controls did, and TRBV5-6, TRBV5-1 and TRBV20-1 were among them. The study found significantly lower normalized Chao1 diversity in multiple sclerosis patients than in controls.

Germline trimming cut 4 bases from V and 4 bases from J; bases unmatched to any gene: 9. This CDR3 contains 14 residues. The germline V gene has CDR1 DFQATT and CDR2 SNEGSKA (reference sequence). Note on this clonotype: Its antigen is currently unknown.

Carried by the TCR beta cDNA libraries were unique molecular identifiers. Each sample of about 0.9 to 11 million input T cells yielded around 500,000 cDNA molecules, so each molecule approximated one T cell. TCRdb redid the calling of the PCR reads with MiXCR, one entry per CDR3 protein. The sample lists 150,000 to 200,000 distinct CDR3 sequences; about 32% were seen once. The sequenced sample was blood. The chain links TRBV20-1 to TRBJ1-2, with 7 positions matching TRBD1. This receptor was taken from a girl aged 10-17 years with multiple sclerosis. This chain's CDR3 is CSAKPGGVGYGYTF. For the CDR3, the DNA is TGCAGTGCTAAGCCAGGGGGGGTAGGCTATGGCTACACCTTC.